This entry lists 13 T cell receptor beta chains sequenced from one sample in a study of blood T cell dynamics during melanoma immunotherapy. Here immunoSEQ multiplex PCR was the method, and the copy in TCRdb shows in-frame clones only, minus some. The profile shows about 11,000 clones, roughly 83% of them singletons. The time point denotes: week 3, after first cycle of checkpoint inhibitor. Sequencing was performed on blood, taken from a patient treated with checkpoint blockade. Every receptor here comes from a human donor with melanoma.

The chain recombines TRBV4-3 with TRBJ2-7; the D is unclear. V gave up 1 base and J gave up 6 bases, with 7 bases separating them. The CDR3 runs to 12 residues. Germline V gives CDR1 LGHNA, CDR2 YSLEER. The CDR3 sequence: CASSQGPGEQYF. CDR3 DNA: TGCGCCAGCAGCCAAGGACCGGGCGAGCAGTACTTC.

The chain links TRBV11-2 to TRBJ2-5, with 12 bases matching TRBD2. Germline CDR1 is SGHAT and CDR2 is FQNNGV. This CDR3 region has 15 residues. V gave up 6 bases and J gave up 1 base; unmatched junction bases: 3. The CDR3 DNA is TGTGCCAGCAGTCGGACTAGCGGGGCCCAAGAGACCCAGTACTTC. It yields the protein CASSRTSGAQETQYF. The full variable domain, with the rest looked up from reference TRBV11-2 and TRBJ2-5, is EAGVAQSPRYKIIEKRQSVAFWCNPISGHATLYWYQQILGQGPKLLIQFQNNGVVDDSQLPKDRFSAERLKGVDSTLKIQPAKLEDSAVYLCASSRTSGAQETQYFGPGTRLLVL.

V is TRBV6-6 and J is TRBJ1-1, with 9 bases matching TRBD1. Trimming removed 5 bases from V and 5 bases from J; junction bases left unmatched: 9. This CDR3 spans 15 amino acids. CDR1 is MNHNY and CDR2 is SVGAGI in the germline V gene (reference sequence). The CDR3 is CASSLPGQGSTEAFF. The CDR3 nucleotides are TGTGCCAGCAGTCTGCCGGGACAGGGCAGTACTGAAGCTTTCTTT.

V usage is TRBV19 and J usage is TRBJ2-6, with TRBD2 identical over 11 bases. Germline V gives CDR1 LNHDA, CDR2 SQIVND (reference sequence). The CDR3 sequence is 17 residues long. The V and J ends lost 5 bases and 4 bases, in that order; junction bases with no gene match: 7. This CDR3 reads CASSGTSGYAGANVLTF. In DNA, the CDR3 is TGTGCCAGTAGTGGGACTAGCGGCTATGCAGGGGCCAACGTCCTGACTTTC.

For this clone: The germline gene is not matched at one end of the junction; a read error may be the cause. The chain recombines TRBV6-5 with TRBJ1-2; D is uncertain. The CDR3 covers 14 residues. The germline V gene has CDR1 MNHEY and CDR2 SVGAGI. CDR3 in amino acids: CTSSYEAESYGYTF. CDR3 DNA sequence: TGTACCAGCAGTTACGAGGCGGAATCCTATGGCTACACCTTC.

This clone has only one observation. The chain joins TRBV6-1 to TRBJ2-1; D might be TRBD2 (6 bases). V gave up 3 bases and J gave up 3 bases, with 18 bases separating them. Germline CDR1 and CDR2: MNHNS and SASEGT. The CDR3 sequence is 17 residues long. The CDR3, as DNA: TGTGCCAGCAGTGACCCCGGGACGGGGGTCCGCTACAATGAGCAGTTCTTC. It encodes CASSDPGTGVRYNEQFF.

The chain links TRBV27 to TRBJ2-7, with 7 bases lining up with TRBD2. CDR3 length equals 15 residues. The germline gives CDR1 MNHEY, CDR2 SMNVEV (reference sequence). Trimming cost V 2 bases and J 2 bases; bases outside gene matches: 6. The chain's CDR3 is CASSLGGGVPYEQYF. The DNA for the CDR3 is TGTGCCAGCAGTTTAGGGGGGGGAGTCCCCTACGAGCAGTACTTC.

The CDR3 DNA reads as TGTGCCAGCAGCTTAGACGGGGGCGAAGATACGCAGTATTTT. The encoded protein is CASSLDGGEDTQYF. The chain is built from TRBV7-2 and TRBJ2-3, with D perhaps assigned TRBD1 or TRBD2 (6 bases each). Germline CDR1 reads SGHTA; CDR2 reads FQGNSA. V lost 1 base, J lost 5 bases, and 10 bases lay in between. The CDR3 contains 14 residues.

This clone was picked up a small number of times. The chain is built from TRBV6-6 and TRBJ1-1; TRBD1 is a possible D gene (6 bases). V lost 11 bases to trimming and J lost 0 bases, with 16 bases between them. The CDR3 length is 14 residues. Germline V CDR1 and CDR2: MNHNY, SVGAGI (reference sequence). The CDR3 loop reads CASRPGQLNTEAFF. Written as DNA, the CDR3 is TGTGCCTCCCGTCCCGGACAGTTGAACACTGAAGCTTTCTTT.

This clone was counted a few times. The chain is built from TRBV7-3 and TRBJ2-1; TRBD1 might be the D (6 bases). Germline V gene lookup returns CDR1 SGHTA and CDR2 FQGTGA. The V and J ends lost 4 bases and 8 bases respectively, with 24 bases between them. CDR3 size: 17 residues. The CDR3 nucleotides are TGTGCCAGCAGCTCTGACACAGGGTGGAACGTTCTTGATGAGCAGTTCTTC. Amino acid sequence: CASSSDTGWNVLDEQFF.

The chain recombines TRBV11-3 with TRBJ2-1; the D gene could be TRBD1 or TRBD2 (6 bases each). The germline V gene encodes CDR1 SGHNT and CDR2 YENEEA. Trimming cost V 5 bases and J 7 bases, with 21 bases left between them. There are 16 residues in the CDR3. The CDR3 nucleotides read TGTGCCAGCAGCAACCGGGGGCTCCTAGGGGAAAATGAGCAGTTCTTC. Residues: CASSNRGLLGENEQFF. Filled out from reference TRBV11-3 and TRBJ2-1, the complete variable domain reads EAGVVQSPRYKIIEKKQPVAFWCNPISGHNTLYWYLQNLGQGPELLIRYENEEAVDDSQLPKDRFSAERLKGVDSTLKIQPAELGDSAVYLCASSNRGLLGENEQFFGPGTRLTVL.

The chain carries TRBV6-5 and TRBJ2-2; 12 positions agree with TRBD2. V lost 6 bases to trimming and J lost 5 bases; unmatched junction nucleotides: 4. There are 15 residues in the CDR3. The germline V gene encodes CDR1 MNHEY and CDR2 SVGAGI. The CDR3 region has the DNA TGTGCCAGCAGCCCGACTAGCGGGGGAACCGGGGAGCTGTTTTTT. Protein product: CASSPTSGGTGELFF.

This rearrangement joins TRBV29-1 to TRBJ1-1; TRBD1 aligns across 7 bases. Losses at the gene ends were 6 bases for V and 3 bases for J; bases not matched to a gene: 13. CDR1 is SQVTM and CDR2 is ANQGSEA in the germline V gene. There are 15 residues in the CDR3. The CDR3 sequence: CSVDPPVDRDTEAFF. The CDR3 DNA follows: TGCAGCGTCGACCCACCCGTCGACAGGGACACTGAAGCTTTCTTT.